The 10 T cell receptor beta chains reported below all come from one sample, sequenced in a study of sequential checkpoint blockade in melanoma. Treatment: randomized to nivolumab then ipilimumab (arm A) or the reverse (arm B). The repertoire was sequenced with immunoSEQ multiplex PCR; TCRdb's copy has only in-frame clones and lacks some. The sample consists of some 19,000 clones, around 76% of them appearing once. The source was CD8+ T cells sorted from blood (inferred from file names), collected from a patient given nivolumab and ipilimumab in sequence. The source of these receptors is a human donor with melanoma.

This rearrangement joins TRBV4-1 to TRBJ1-2; maybe TRBD1 (5 bases). V dropped 4 bases and J dropped 8 bases, with 23 bases sitting between them. Germline CDR1 is MGHRA and CDR2 is YSYEKL. This CDR3 has 16 residues. The CDR3, as DNA: TGCGCCAGCAGCCTGACAGCCAGTAGAAGACATGAGGGCTACACCTTC. It is translated as CASSLTASRRHEGYTF.

This chain connects TRBV6-5 to TRBJ2-1, with 12 bases that match TRBD2. Germline loops: CDR1 MNHEY, CDR2 SVGAGI. The CDR3 consists of 15 residues. V lost 7 bases and J lost 7; bases outside the gene matches: 8. CDR3 coding DNA: TGTGCCAGCACCCCGACTAGCGGGAGTATAAATGAGCAGTTCTTC. Translated, it gives CASTPTSGSINEQFF.

The chain combines TRBV5-6 with TRBJ2-1; TRBD1 aligns across 7 bases. The CDR3 totals 14 residues. Germline V gives CDR1 SGHDT, CDR2 YYEEEE. V was clipped by 4 bases and J by 3 bases; unmatched bases: 4. CDR3 nucleotide sequence: TGTGCCAGCAGCCCACAGGGGAACTACAATGAGCAGTTCTTC. This encodes CASSPQGNYNEQFF.

This chain connects TRBV27 to TRBJ2-1, with D tentatively TRBD1 (9 bases). The CDR3 totals 16 residues. Per germline, CDR1 MNHEY and CDR2 SMNVEV (reference sequence). V gave up 6 bases and J gave up 8 bases, with 23 bases separating them. The CDR3 region has the DNA TGTGCCAGCAGCTTCATAGCGGGACAGGGCAGGGATGAGCAGTTCTTC. Translating gives CASSFIAGQGRDEQFF.

The chain is built from TRBV9 and TRBJ1-2; the match to TRBD1 covers 7 bases. V shed 0 bases, J shed 3 bases, and the junction held 8 bases outside the gene matches. The CDR3 covers 16 residues. CDR1 SGDLS and CDR2 YYNGEE come from the germline V gene. CDR3 coding DNA: TGTGCCAGCAGCGTAGCGCGACAGGGTTCGGACTATGGCTACACCTTC. It yields the protein CASSVARQGSDYGYTF.

The rearrangement links TRBV14 to TRBJ2-3; possibly TRBD1 for D (5 bases). The germline V gene encodes CDR1 SGHDN and CDR2 FVKESK. The V end was cut by 1 base, the J end by 3 bases, with 11 bases between. CDR3 length equals 15 residues. CDR3 sequence: CASSQVPGYTDTQYF. The CDR3 DNA is TGTGCCAGCAGCCAAGTGCCAGGGTATACAGATACGCAGTATTTT.

This clone was found a few times. The gene calls are TRBV5-1 and TRBJ2-5; D is undetermined. Germline V gene sequence: CDR1 SGHRS, CDR2 YFSETQ. Trimming removed 4 bases at V and 0 bases at J, with 10 bases between. The CDR3 is made up of 14 amino acids. The CDR3 loop reads CASSPGSDQETQYF. CDR3 sequence (DNA): TGCGCCAGCAGCCCCGGTTCGGACCAAGAGACCCAGTACTTC.

The chain carries TRBV15 and TRBJ1-4; tentative D call: TRBD1 (5 bases). V lost 0 bases to trimming and J lost 8 bases, with 19 bases between them. The CDR3 contains 17 residues. Looked up from germline, CDR1 is LNHNV and CDR2 is YYDKDF (reference sequence). The CDR3 DNA reads TGTGCCACCAGCAGAGATGCCCTAGTAGGGGTAGACGAAAAACTGTTTTTT. It encodes CATSRDALVGVDEKLFF.

The chain uses TRBV10-3 and TRBJ2-1; 11 nucleotides line up with TRBD2. Per the germline V gene, CDR1 is ENHRY and CDR2 is SYGVKD. V lost 5 bases and J lost 4; bases outside the gene matches: 10. This CDR3 region has 17 residues. CDR3 sequence (DNA): TGTGCCATCAGTTCTAAGCTAGCGGGGGGCCTTTACAATGAGCAGTTCTTC. Translated, it gives CAISSKLAGGLYNEQFF.

Points on this clone: Different DNA sequences within this sample yield the same CDR3. The chain recombines TRBV25-1 with TRBJ2-7; the D gene is possibly TRBD1 (5 bases). Trimming removed 2 bases from V and 1 base from J, with 9 bases in between. The CDR3 has 14 amino acids. Germline CDR1 and CDR2: MGHDK and SYGVNS. The CDR3 reads CASSEHQGSYEQYF. As DNA, the CDR3 is TGTGCCAGCAGTGAACACCAGGGTTCCTACGAGCAGTACTTC.